The clone carrying this TCR beta chain was seen ten or more times. Its matching antigen is unknown. The record originates from a study of T cell repertoires in cytomegalovirus infection. Study details: Public signatures in TCR beta pointed to CMV infection and matching HLA type.

Study-wide findings and caveats: Pooled public TCR beta family frequency picked out CMV carriers with the relevant HLA.

Per the germline V gene, CDR1 is MDHEN and CDR2 is SYDVKM. CDR3 length: 13 residues. V was trimmed by 7 bases and J by 5 bases, leaving 14 bases between them. TCRdb re-derived calls from the reads in MiXCR, one entry per CDR3 protein. The sample carries some 180,000 distinct CDR3 sequences, 8.5% to 10% recorded once. This chain links TRBV28 with TRBJ1-2; D is perhaps TRBD1 (6 bases). The clonotype originates from a human donor in good health (CMV status not recorded). Some clones in this sample may be carry-over from other donors' samples. Source material: PBMCs. The CDR3 region is CASTPGQLYGYTF. CDR3 nucleotide sequence: TGTGCCAGCACGCCGGGACAACTGTATGGCTACACCTTC.